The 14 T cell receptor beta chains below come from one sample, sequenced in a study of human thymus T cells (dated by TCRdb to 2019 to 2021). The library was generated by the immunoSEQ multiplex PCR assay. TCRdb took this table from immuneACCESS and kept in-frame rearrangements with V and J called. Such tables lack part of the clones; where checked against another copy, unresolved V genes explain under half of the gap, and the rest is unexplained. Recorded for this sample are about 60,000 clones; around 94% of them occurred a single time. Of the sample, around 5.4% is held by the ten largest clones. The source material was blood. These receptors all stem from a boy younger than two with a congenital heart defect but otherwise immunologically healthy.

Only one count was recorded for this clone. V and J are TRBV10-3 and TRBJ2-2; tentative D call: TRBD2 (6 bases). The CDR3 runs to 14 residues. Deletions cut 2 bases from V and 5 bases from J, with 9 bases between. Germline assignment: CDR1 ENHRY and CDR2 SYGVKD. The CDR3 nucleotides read TGTGCCATCAGTGAGCGGGAGAAGACCGGGGAGCTGTTTTTT. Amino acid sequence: CAISEREKTGELFF.

In DNA form, the CDR3 reads TGTGCCAGTAGTATGCCGGGACTAGCGGGAGGGTCCCACGAGCAGTACTTC. Encoded protein: CASSMPGLAGGSHEQYF. The chain has TRBV19 and TRBJ2-7; 16 bases are a match to TRBD2. This CDR3 is built from 17 residues. Trimming removed 3 bases from V and 5 bases from J; junction bases left unmatched: 7. Germline loops: CDR1 LNHDA, CDR2 SQIVND (reference sequence).

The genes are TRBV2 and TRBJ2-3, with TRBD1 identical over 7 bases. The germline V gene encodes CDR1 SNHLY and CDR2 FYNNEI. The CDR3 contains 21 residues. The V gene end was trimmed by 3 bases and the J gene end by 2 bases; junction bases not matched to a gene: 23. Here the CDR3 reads CASSDRPIRLWGQTYTDTQYF. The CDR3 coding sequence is TGTGCCAGCAGTGATCGGCCTATCCGATTGTGGGGACAGACATACACAGATACGCAGTATTTT.

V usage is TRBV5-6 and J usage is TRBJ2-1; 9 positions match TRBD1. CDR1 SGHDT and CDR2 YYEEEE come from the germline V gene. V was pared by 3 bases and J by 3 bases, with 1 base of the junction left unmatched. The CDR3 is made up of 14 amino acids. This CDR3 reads CASSSDRGYNEQFF. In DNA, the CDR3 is TGTGCCAGCAGCTCGGACAGGGGCTACAATGAGCAGTTCTTC.

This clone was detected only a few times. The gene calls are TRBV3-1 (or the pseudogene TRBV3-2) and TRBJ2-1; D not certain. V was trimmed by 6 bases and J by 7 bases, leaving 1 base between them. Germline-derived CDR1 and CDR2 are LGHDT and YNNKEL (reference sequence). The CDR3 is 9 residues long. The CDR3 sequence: CASRNEQFF. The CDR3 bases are TGTGCCAGCAGGAATGAGCAGTTCTTC.

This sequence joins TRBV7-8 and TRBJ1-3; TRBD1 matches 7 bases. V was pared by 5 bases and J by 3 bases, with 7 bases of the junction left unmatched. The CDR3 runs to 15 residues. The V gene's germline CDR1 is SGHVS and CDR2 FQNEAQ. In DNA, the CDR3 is TGTGCCAGCAGCGAGAGGGGACAGTTTGGAAACACCATATATTTT. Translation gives CASSERGQFGNTIYF.

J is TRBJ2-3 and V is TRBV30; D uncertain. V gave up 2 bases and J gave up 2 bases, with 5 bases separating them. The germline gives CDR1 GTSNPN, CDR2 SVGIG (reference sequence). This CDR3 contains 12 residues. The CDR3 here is CAWSLSTDTQYF. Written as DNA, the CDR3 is TGTGCCTGGAGTCTGTCCACAGATACGCAGTATTTT.

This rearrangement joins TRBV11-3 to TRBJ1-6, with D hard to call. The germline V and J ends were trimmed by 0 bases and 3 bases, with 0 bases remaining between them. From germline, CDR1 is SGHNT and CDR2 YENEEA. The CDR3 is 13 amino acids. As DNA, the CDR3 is TGTGCCAGCAGCTTAGACTATAATTCACCCCTCCACTTT. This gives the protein CASSLDYNSPLHF.

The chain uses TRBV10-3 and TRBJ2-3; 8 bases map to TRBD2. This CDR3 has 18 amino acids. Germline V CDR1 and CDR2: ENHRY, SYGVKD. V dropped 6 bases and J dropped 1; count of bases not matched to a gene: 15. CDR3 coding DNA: TGTGCCATCAGAGCCCCTCCAACAACTAGCGGCCGCACAGATACGCAGTATTTT. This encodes CAIRAPPTTSGRTDTQYF.

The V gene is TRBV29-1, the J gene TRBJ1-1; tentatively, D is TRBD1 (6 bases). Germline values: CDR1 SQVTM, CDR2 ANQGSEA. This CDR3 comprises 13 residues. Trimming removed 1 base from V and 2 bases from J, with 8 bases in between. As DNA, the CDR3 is TGCAGCGTTGAAGCGACAGGTAACACTGAAGCTTTCTTT. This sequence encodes CSVEATGNTEAFF.

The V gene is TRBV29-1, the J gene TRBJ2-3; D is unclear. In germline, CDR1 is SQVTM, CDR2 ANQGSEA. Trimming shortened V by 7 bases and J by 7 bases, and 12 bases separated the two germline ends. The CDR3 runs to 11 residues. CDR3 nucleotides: TGCAGCGCGAGGATTCCCCATACGCAGTATTTT. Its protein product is CSARIPHTQYF.

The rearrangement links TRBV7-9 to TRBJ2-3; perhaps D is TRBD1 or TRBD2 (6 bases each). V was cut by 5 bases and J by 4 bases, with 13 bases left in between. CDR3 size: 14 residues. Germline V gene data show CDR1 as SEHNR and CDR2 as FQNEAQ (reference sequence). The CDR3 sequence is CASSEKGGADTQYF. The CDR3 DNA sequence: TGTGCCAGCAGCGAGAAGGGGGGAGCAGATACGCAGTATTTT.

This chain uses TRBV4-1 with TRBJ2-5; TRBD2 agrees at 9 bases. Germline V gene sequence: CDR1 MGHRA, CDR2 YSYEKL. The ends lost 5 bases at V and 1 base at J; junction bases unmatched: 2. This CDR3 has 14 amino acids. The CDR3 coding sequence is TGCGCCAGCAGCAGGCGGGGGGGCCAAGAGACCCAGTACTTC. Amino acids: CASSRRGGQETQYF.

CDR3 in amino acids: CSASRPDTQYF. The CDR3 DNA is TGCAGTGCTAGTCGGCCAGATACGCAGTATTTT. This chain links TRBV20-1 with TRBJ2-3; no clear D. V lost 3 bases to trimming and J lost 4 bases, with 5 bases between them. The V gene's germline CDR1 is DFQATT and CDR2 SNEGSKA (reference sequence). The CDR3 runs 11 residues.